This TCR beta chain originates from a study of blood T cell repertoires in COVID-19. Germline-derived CDR1 and CDR2 are SGHNT and YENEEA. The CDR3 is made up of 14 amino acids. V lost 6 bases and J 2 bases, leaving 12 bases between the germline ends. The table came from immunoSEQ multiplex PCR; TCRdb's copy has only in-frame clones and leaves some out. Here the sample spans tens of thousands of clones, roughly 80% being singletons. The V call is TRBV11-3, the J call TRBJ2-3; D possibly corresponds to TRBD1 (5 bases). Sequencing was performed on peripheral blood. This sequence originates from a woman at least 80 years old with acute or convalescent COVID-19. This CDR3 is CASSPGYDTDTQYF. As DNA, the CDR3 is TGTGCCAGCAGTCCAGGGTATGACACAGATACGCAGTATTTT.